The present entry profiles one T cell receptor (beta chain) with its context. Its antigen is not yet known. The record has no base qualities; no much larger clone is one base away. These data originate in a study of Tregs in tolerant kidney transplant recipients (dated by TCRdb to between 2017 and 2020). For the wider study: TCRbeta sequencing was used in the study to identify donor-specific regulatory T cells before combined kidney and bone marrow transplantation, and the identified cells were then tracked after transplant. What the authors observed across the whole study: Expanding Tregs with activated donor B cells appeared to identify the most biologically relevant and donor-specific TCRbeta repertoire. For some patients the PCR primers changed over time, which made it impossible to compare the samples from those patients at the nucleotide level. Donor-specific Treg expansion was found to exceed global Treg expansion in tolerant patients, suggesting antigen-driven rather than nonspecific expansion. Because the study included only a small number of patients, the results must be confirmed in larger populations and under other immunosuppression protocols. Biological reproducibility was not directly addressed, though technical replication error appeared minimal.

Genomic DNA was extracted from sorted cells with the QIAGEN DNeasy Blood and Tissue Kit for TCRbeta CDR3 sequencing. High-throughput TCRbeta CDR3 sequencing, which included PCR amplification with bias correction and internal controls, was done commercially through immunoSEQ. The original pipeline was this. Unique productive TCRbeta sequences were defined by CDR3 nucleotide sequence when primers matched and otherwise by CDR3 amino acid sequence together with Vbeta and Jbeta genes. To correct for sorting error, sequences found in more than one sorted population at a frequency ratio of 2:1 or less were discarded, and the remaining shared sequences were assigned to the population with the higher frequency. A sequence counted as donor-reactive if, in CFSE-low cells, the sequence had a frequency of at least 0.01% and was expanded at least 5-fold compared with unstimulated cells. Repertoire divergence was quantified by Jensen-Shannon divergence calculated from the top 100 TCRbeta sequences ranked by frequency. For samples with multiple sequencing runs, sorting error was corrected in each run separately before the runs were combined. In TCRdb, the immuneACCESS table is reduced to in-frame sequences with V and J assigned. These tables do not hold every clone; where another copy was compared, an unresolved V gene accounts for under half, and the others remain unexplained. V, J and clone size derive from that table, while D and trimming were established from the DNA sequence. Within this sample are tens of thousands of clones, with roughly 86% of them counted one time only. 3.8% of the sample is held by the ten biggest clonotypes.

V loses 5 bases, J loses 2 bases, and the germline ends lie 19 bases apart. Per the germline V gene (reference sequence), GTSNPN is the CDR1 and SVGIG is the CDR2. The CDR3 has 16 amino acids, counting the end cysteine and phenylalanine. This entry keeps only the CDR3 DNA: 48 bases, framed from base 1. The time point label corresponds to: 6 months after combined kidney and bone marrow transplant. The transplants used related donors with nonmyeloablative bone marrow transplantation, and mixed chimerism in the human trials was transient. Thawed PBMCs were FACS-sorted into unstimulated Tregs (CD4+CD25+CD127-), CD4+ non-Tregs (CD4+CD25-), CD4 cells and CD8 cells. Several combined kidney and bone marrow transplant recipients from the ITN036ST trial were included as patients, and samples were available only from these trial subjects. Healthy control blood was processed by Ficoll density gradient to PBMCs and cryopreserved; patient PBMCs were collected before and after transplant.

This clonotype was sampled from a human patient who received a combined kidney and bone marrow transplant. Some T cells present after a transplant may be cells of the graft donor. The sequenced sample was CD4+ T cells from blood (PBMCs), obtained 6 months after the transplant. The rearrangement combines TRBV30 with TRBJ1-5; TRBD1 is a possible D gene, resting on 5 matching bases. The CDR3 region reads CAWGGTGGIGNQPQHF. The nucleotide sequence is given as TGTGCCTGGGGGGGTACAGGAGGGATCGGCAATCAGCCCCAGCATTTT.